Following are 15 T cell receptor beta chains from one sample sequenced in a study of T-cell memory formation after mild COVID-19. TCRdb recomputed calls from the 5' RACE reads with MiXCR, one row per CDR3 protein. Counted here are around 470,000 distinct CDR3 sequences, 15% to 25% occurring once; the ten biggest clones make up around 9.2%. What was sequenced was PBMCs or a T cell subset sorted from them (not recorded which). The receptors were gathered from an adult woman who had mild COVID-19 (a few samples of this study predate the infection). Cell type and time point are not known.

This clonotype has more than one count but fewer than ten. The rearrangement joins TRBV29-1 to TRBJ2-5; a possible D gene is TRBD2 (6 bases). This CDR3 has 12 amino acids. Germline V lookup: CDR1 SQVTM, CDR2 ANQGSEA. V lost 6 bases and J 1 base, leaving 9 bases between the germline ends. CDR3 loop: CSVGDFQETQYF. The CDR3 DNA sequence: TGCAGCGTGGGGGACTTCCAAGAGACCCAGTACTTC.

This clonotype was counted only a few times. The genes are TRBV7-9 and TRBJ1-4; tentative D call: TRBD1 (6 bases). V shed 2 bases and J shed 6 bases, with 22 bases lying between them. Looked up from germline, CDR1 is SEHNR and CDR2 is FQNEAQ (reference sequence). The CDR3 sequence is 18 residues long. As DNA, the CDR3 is TGTGCCAGCAGCTTATGTACGCCCATACGGGGGCTTTATGAAAAACTGTTTTTT. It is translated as CASSLCTPIRGLYEKLFF.

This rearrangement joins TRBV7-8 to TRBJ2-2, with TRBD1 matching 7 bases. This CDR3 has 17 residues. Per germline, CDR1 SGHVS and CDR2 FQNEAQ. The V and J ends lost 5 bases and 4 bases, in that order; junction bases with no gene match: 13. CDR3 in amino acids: CASSHNLVGQITGELFF. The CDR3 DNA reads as TGTGCCAGCAGCCACAACCTGGTGGGACAGATCACCGGGGAGCTGTTTTTT.

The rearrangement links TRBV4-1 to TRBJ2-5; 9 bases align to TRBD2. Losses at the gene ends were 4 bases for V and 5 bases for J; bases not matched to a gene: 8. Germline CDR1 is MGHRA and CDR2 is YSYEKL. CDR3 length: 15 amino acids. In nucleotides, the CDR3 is TGCGCCAGCAGCCGAGTAGCGGGGGTGGCCGAGACCCAGTACTTC. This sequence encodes CASSRVAGVAETQYF.

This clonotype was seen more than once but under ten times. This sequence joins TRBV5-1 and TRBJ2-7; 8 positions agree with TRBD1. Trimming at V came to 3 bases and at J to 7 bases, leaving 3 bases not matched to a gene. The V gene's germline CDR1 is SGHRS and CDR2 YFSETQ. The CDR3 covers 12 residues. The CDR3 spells CASSSGGSEQYF. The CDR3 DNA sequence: TGCGCCAGCAGCTCAGGGGGCAGTGAGCAGTACTTC.

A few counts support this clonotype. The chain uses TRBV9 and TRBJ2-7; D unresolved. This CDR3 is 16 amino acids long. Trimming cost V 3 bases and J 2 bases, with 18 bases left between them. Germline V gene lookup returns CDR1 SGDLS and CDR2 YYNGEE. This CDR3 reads CASSAKSAAPTYEQYF. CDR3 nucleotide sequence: TGTGCCAGCAGCGCCAAATCGGCGGCACCTACCTACGAGCAGTACTTC.

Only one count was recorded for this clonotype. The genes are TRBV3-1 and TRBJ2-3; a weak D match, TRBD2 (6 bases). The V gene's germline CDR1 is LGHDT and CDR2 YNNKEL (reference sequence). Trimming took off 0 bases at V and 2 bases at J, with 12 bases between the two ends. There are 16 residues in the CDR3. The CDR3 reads CASSQDIGGITDTQYF. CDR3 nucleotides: TGTGCCAGCAGCCAAGATATTGGGGGGATCACAGATACGCAGTATTTT.

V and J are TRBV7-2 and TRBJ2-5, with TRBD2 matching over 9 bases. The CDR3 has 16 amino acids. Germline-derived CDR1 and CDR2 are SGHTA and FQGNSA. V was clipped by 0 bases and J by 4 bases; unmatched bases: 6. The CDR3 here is CASSLAKAGGTETQYF. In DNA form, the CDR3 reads TGTGCCAGCAGCTTAGCGAAAGCGGGGGGCACAGAGACCCAGTACTTC. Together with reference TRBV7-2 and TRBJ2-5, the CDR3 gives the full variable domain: GAGVSQSPSNKVTEKGKDVELRCDPISGHTALYWYRQSLGQGLEFLIYFQGNSAPDKSGLPSDRFSAERTGGSVSTLTIQRTQQEDSAVYLCASSLAKAGGTETQYFGPGTRLLVL.

CDR3 nucleotide sequence: TGTGCCACCAGTGATCAATACCGACAGCCATCCTCTGAGCAGTTCTTC. It yields the protein CATSDQYRQPSSEQFF. This chain connects TRBV24-1 to TRBJ2-1; a weak D match, TRBD1 (5 bases). V lost 3 bases to trimming and J lost 9 bases, with 20 bases between them. The CDR3 contains 16 residues. In germline, CDR1 is KGHDR, CDR2 SFDVKD.

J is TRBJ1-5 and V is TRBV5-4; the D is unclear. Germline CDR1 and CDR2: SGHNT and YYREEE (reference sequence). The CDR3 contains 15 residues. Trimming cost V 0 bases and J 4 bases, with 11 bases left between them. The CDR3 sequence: CASSLDLAANQPQHF. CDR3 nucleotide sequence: TGTGCCAGCAGCTTGGATCTGGCGGCAAATCAGCCCCAGCATTTT.

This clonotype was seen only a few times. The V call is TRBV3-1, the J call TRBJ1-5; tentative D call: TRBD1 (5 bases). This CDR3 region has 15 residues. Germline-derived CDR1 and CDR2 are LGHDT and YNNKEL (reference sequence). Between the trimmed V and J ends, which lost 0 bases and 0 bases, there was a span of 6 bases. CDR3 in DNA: TGTGCCAGCAGCCAAGAGGGGGATAGCAATCAGCCCCAGCATTTT. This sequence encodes CASSQEGDSNQPQHF.

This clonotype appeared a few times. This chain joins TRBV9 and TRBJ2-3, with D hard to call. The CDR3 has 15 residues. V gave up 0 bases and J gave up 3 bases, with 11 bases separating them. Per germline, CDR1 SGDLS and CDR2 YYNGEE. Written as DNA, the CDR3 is TGTGCCAGCAGCGTAGCTGGAGTAGCTACAGATACGCAGTATTTT. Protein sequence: CASSVAGVATDTQYF.

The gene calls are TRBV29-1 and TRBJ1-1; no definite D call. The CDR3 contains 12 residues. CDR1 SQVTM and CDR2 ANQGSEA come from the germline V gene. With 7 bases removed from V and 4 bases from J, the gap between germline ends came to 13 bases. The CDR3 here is CSAGYEGTEAFF. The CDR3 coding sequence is TGCAGCGCGGGATATGAGGGCACTGAAGCTTTCTTT.

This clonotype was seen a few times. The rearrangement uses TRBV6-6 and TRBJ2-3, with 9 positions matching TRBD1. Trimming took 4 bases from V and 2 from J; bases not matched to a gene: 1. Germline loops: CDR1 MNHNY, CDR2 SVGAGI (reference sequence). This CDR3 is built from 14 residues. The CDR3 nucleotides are TGTGCCAGCAGTTGGGACAGGGCCACAGATACGCAGTATTTT. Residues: CASSWDRATDTQYF.

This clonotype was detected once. The CDR3 nucleotides are TGCAGTGCTAGAGAGATCGGACGTCTTGGAAACACCATATATTTT. Its translation: CSAREIGRLGNTIYF. This chain uses TRBV20-1 with TRBJ1-3; D unclear. Germline V CDR1 and CDR2: DFQATT, SNEGSKA (reference sequence). The CDR3 extends over 15 amino acids. Trimming cost V 0 bases and J 3 bases, with 12 bases left between them.